The rows below give T cell receptor beta chains drawn from one sample of a study of T cell responses to AZD1222 COVID-19 vaccine. The repertoire was sequenced with immunoSEQ multiplex PCR; TCRdb's copy has only in-frame clones and lacks some. The table lists roughly 150,000 clones, about 90% of them singletons. The specimen was peripheral blood, collected 28 days after the second AZD1222 dose. The receptors here all came from an adult who received the AZD1222 COVID-19 vaccine. The CDR3 runs from the conserved cysteine through the conserved F or W. Each record gives: CDR3 length, V gene, clone size, D gene, J gene, CDR3 DNA, CDR3 protein. A D gene is named only where the DNA matches it firmly. Clone size, where shown, is once, few, many, or a class for clones that have expanded.

>15|TRBV9|NA|TRBD1|TRBJ1-2
TGTGCCAGCAGCGTAGCGGGACAGGGGTACTATGGCTACACCTTC
CASSVAGQGYYGYTF
>16|TRBV7-2|NA|TRBD1|TRBJ1-5
TGTGCCAGCAGCTTAGCAGGGACAGTTGCGTATCAGCCCCAGCATTTT
CASSLAGTVAYQPQHF
>15|TRBV27|NA|TRBD1|TRBJ2-7
TGTGCCAGCAGTCCACGAACAGGGGGCCGGTACGAGCAGTACTTC
CASSPRTGGRYEQYF
>15|TRBV18|NA|NA|TRBJ2-6
TGTGCCAGCTCATCGGGGGACGTGGGGGCCAACGTCCTGACTTTC
CASSSGDVGANVLTF
>14|TRBV7-9|NA|NA|TRBJ2-3
TGTGCCAGCAGCTTGCCCCTCGCGACAGATACGCAGTATTTT
CASSLPLATDTQYF
>16|TRBV4-1|NA|TRBD2|TRBJ2-3
TGCGCCAGCAGCCAAGCGTTCGGGGGGGCCGGAGATACGCAGTATTTT
CASSQAFGGAGDTQYF
>13|TRBV7-9|NA|NA|TRBJ2-7
TGTGCCAGCAGCACGGGGGGCTCGTACGAGCAGTACTTC
CASSTGGSYEQYF
>13|TRBV5-1|NA|NA|TRBJ2-1
TGCGCCAGCAGCTTGGGCCAAGACGGTGAGCAGTTCTTC
CASSLGQDGEQFF
>15|TRBV30|once|TRBD1|TRBJ1-5
TGTGCCTGGAGTGTGCGCAGGGGGGGATATCAGCCCCAGCATTTT
CAWSVRRGGYQPQHF
>18|TRBV6-6|NA|NA|TRBJ2-6
TGTGCCAGCAGTCACAGGTCATACTCGAGCTCTGGGGCCAACGTCCTGACTTTC
CASSHRSYSSSGANVLTF
>14|TRBV28|NA|TRBD1|TRBJ2-7
TGTGCCAGCCATGTCCAGGACAGGGCCTACGAGCAGTACTTC
CASHVQDRAYEQYF
>13|TRBV29-1|NA|TRBD1|TRBJ1-3
TGCAGCGTTTCACAGGGGAGTGGAAACACCATATATTTT
CSVSQGSGNTIYF
>15|TRBV10-3|NA|NA|TRBJ2-5
TGTGCCATCAGTCCCCTTCAGGGGAGCGGGGAGACCCAGTACTTC
CAISPLQGSGETQYF
>14|TRBV12-2|NA|NA|TRBJ1-5
TGTGCAAGTCGCCAAGGGGAGTCCAATCAGCCCCAGCATTTT
CASRQGESNQPQHF
>14|TRBV19|NA|NA|TRBJ1-5
TGTGCCAGTAGTATACCCTCGCGCAATCAGCCCCAGCATTTT
CASSIPSRNQPQHF
>16|TRBV19|NA|TRBD1|TRBJ1-2
TGTGCCAGTAGTCCGAGCGGCCGACAGGGTGAATATGGCTACACCTTC
CASSPSGRQGEYGYTF
>14|TRBV7-2|NA|NA|TRBJ1-2
TGTGCCAGCAGCTTCGGGACACACAACTATGGCTACACCTTC
CASSFGTHNYGYTF